This T cell receptor beta chain stems from a study of control samples from healthy donors and cancer patients (dated by TCRdb to 2020 to 2022). Receptors were amplified or captured by the immunoSEQ multiplex PCR assay. TCRdb mirrors the immuneACCESS table, restricted to in-frame sequences. Some clones are absent from its copies; in checked studies, under half trace to an unresolved V gene, and the reason for the others is unknown. The sample table shows fewer than 110,000 clones, and roughly 90% are seen once. About 19% of the sample lies in the top ten. Worth noting for this clone: Its antigen target is currently unknown. No much larger clonotype is one base removed from it; base qualities were not supplied. The same CDR3 can be traced to other DNA sequences in this sample.

The cysteine opens and the phenylalanine closes a CDR3 of 12 amino acids. CDR3 DNA is the only sequence kept; it has 36 bases, read in frame from the first base. In the germline V gene, CDR1 corresponds to SGHNT and CDR2 to YENEEA. V lost 2 bases and J lost 8 bases; the stretch between them is 4 bases long. The TCR sequence derives from a man between 60 and 70 years old with lung cancer. What was sequenced was PBMCs. This chain is built from TRBV11-3 and TRBJ1-6; the D gene identity is not certain. The DNA reads as follows: TGTGCCAGCAGCTTAAAGGATTCACCCCTCCACTTT. Its coded protein is CASSLKDSPLHF. With the portions outside the CDR3 filled from the reference TRBV11-3 and TRBJ1-6 genes, the complete variable region becomes EAGVVQSPRYKIIEKKQPVAFWCNPISGHNTLYWYLQNLGQGPELLIRYENEEAVDDSQLPKDRFSAERLKGVDSTLKIQPAELGDSAVYLCASSLKDSPLHFGNGTRLTVT.